This is a list of T cell receptor beta chains from one sample in a study of identifying expanded T cells in peripheral blood. TCRdb keeps only in-frame clones here, not all; method: immunoSEQ multiplex PCR. The table has about 50,000 clones, approximately 79% seen once. The sequenced sample was blood. These TCRs come from a person between 18 and 75 years old in good health. The CDR3 runs from the conserved cysteine through the conserved F or W. A D gene is named only where the DNA matches it firmly. Clone sizes are given selectively: once, few, many, or a class where the clone is expanded.

V	J	size	D	DNA	CDR3
TRBV11-3	TRBJ2-5	.	.	TGTGCCAGCAGCTTAGCACGGACTGCTTTGGGAGAGACCCAGTACTTC	CASSLARTALGETQYF
TRBV9	TRBJ1-1	.	TRBD1	TGTGCCAGCAGCGTAGCTACAGGGGGCTACACTGAAGCTTTCTTT	CASSVATGGYTEAFF
TRBV25-1	TRBJ2-7	.	.	TGTGCCAGCAGTGAGGAAGGAACCTACGAGCAGTACTTC	CASSEEGTYEQYF
TRBV11-2	TRBJ1-2	few	.	TGTGCCAGCATCGGGGGGGCCTTTGAAAGGGAAGGCTACACCTTC	CASIGGAFEREGYTF
TRBV7-3	TRBJ2-1	.	TRBD1	TGTGCCAGCAGCCGAGGGACAGGGCGTGAGCAGTTCTTC	CASSRGTGREQFF
TRBV30	TRBJ2-1	.	TRBD2	TGTGCCTGGAGTGTACCCAGCGGGGCATTGAATGAGCAGTTCTTC	CAWSVPSGALNEQFF
TRBV11-2	TRBJ1-1	.	.	TGTGCCAGCAGCTTGACCAGAATGAACACTGAAGCTTTCTTT	CASSLTRMNTEAFF
TRBV5-6	TRBJ1-4	.	.	TGTGCCAGCAGCTCCTACAGGGTATTGGGTGAAAAACTGTTTTTT	CASSSYRVLGEKLFF
TRBV9	TRBJ2-2	.	TRBD2	TGTGCCAGCAGCCTCTTCCTAGCGGGGGAGGCCGGGGAGCTGTTTTTT	CASSLFLAGEAGELFF
TRBV29-1	TRBJ2-3	few	.	TGCAGCGGAACAGGTGGTGGCACAGATACGCAGTATTTT	CSGTGGGTDTQYF
TRBV7-9	TRBJ1-1	.	.	TGTGCCAGCAGCTTAATGCGAAACACTTTGAACACTGAAGCTTTCTTT	CASSLMRNTLNTEAFF
TRBV19	TRBJ2-7	.	.	TGTGCCAGTACCCCCACCGCCGCGAGTCTCAAGCCTTCCGAGCAGTACTTC	CASTPTAASLKPSEQYF
TRBV5-6	TRBJ2-2	few	TRBD1	TGTGCCAGCAGCTTGGCTAGGGACAGGGGATTTTCCGACACCGGGGAGCTGTTTTTT	CASSLARDRGFSDTGELFF
TRBV5-1	TRBJ2-3	.	.	TGCGCCAGCAGCGTGGATTGGGGTACGCAGTATTTT	CASSVDWGTQYF
TRBV19	TRBJ1-1	.	.	TGTGCCAGTAGTATGGGGGGTCGCACTGAAGCTTTCTTT	CASSMGGRTEAFF
TRBV7-2	TRBJ1-1	.	TRBD1	TGTGCCAGCAGCTTTCTACAGGGGCGAAACACTGAAGCTTTCTTT	CASSFLQGRNTEAFF
TRBV5-1	TRBJ2-5	few	TRBD1	TGCGCCAGCAGCTTGGTAGACAGGGGAAGCGCGACCCAGTACTTC	CASSLVDRGSATQYF
TRBV7-9	TRBJ2-7	.	TRBD1	TGTGCCAGCAGCTTAGCCGGGACAGGCTCTTCCGAGCAGTACTTC	CASSLAGTGSSEQYF
TRBV7-7	TRBJ2-2	once	TRBD2	TGTGCCAGCAGACACGGACTAGCGGGAGTAGATACCGGGGAGCTGTTTTTT	CASRHGLAGVDTGELFF
TRBV11-1	TRBJ2-2	.	.	TGTGCCAGCAGCCTGCAGGACACCGGGGAGCTGTTTTTT	CASSLQDTGELFF
TRBV7-7	TRBJ2-5	.	TRBD2	TGTGCCAGCAGCTTAGCGAGAACCAGCGGGGGGCCGGGGGAGACCCAGTACTTC	CASSLARTSGGPGETQYF
TRBV7-9	TRBJ1-6	.	.	TGTGCCAGCAGCTTAGAGGGGATTGGGCATTCACCCCTCCACTTT	CASSLEGIGHSPLHF
TRBV6-5	TRBJ2-4	.	TRBD1	TGTGCCAGCAGACCCCTCCTGACAGGGCGAAACATTCAGTACTTC	CASRPLLTGRNIQYF
TRBV12-5	TRBJ2-7	few	.	TGTGCTAGTGGCCAATATGACGGAAGCTCCTACGAGCAGTACTTC	CASGQYDGSSYEQYF
TRBV19	TRBJ2-3	.	TRBD2	TGTGCCAGTAGTATCATGCGGGGGGCCTTCACAGATACGCAGTATTTT	CASSIMRGAFTDTQYF
TRBV11-2	TRBJ1-1	once	.	TGTGCCAGCAGCTTAGTTGAGAGGAACACTGAAGCTTTCTTT	CASSLVERNTEAFF
TRBV5-1	TRBJ2-1	.	TRBD2	TGCGCCAGCAGCTTTAAGCGGGAGGACCACAATGAGCAGTTCTTC	CASSFKREDHNEQFF
TRBV5-1	TRBJ1-2	.	.	TGCGCCAGCAGCCCACAAGGGAGTGGAGGTGGCTACACCTTC	CASSPQGSGGGYTF
TRBV5-4	TRBJ2-5	.	.	TGTGCCAGCAGTAAAGGACGGCCCGAAGAGACCCAGTACTTC	CASSKGRPEETQYF
TRBV7-3	TRBJ2-2	.	.	TGTGCCAGCAGCTCGCGGACCGGGGAGCTGTTTTTT	CASSSRTGELFF
TRBV30	TRBJ2-1	.	TRBD2	TGTGCCTGGACCGGGACTAGCAACCACAATGAGCAGTTCTTC	CAWTGTSNHNEQFF
TRBV7-2	TRBJ2-2	.	TRBD2	TGTGCCAGCAGCCCGACTAGCGGGATGGGAGGCGGGGAGCTGTTTTTT	CASSPTSGMGGGELFF
TRBV7-2	TRBJ1-1	once	TRBD1	TGTGCCAGCAGCGGCAGGGGGTGGGGGACTGAAGCTTTCTTT	CASSGRGWGTEAFF
TRBV15	TRBJ2-3	.	.	TGTGCCACCCTAGCGCGGGATAGCACAGATACGCAGTATTTT	CATLARDSTDTQYF
TRBV27	TRBJ1-1	.	.	TGTGCCAGCAGTTTGCAGTCAACGAACACTGAAGCTTTCTTT	CASSLQSTNTEAFF
TRBV2	TRBJ1-6	.	.	TGTGCCAGCAGTACAGGGCACTCACCCCTCCACTTT	CASSTGHSPLHF
TRBV19	TRBJ1-5	once	.	TGTGCCAGCTCTGGGACGAGTCTTGGCAATCAGCCCCAGCATTTT	CASSGTSLGNQPQHF
TRBV14	TRBJ1-6	.	.	TGTGCCAGCAGCCTAGTTTTTGGGGGTTCACCCCTCCACTTT	CASSLVFGGSPLHF
TRBV6-1	TRBJ1-4	.	TRBD1	TGTGCCAGCAGAGGCGGGACAGCAACTAATGAAAAACTGTTTTTT	CASRGGTATNEKLFF
TRBV2	TRBJ2-2	.	TRBD1	TGTGCCAGCAGGGTTACAGGGGACACCGGGGAGCTGTTTTTT	CASRVTGDTGELFF
TRBV7-9	TRBJ2-5	.	.	TGTGCCAGCAGCCGCAGCCTGGAGACCCAGTACTTC	CASSRSLETQYF
TRBV9	TRBJ1-1	.	.	TGTGCCAGCAGCCCTCCCGAGGGGAGTGAAGCTTTCTTT	CASSPPEGSEAFF
TRBV19	TRBJ1-3	.	.	TGTGCCAGTAGTATGGGGAACTCTGGAAACACCATATATTTT	CASSMGNSGNTIYF
TRBV7-2	TRBJ2-5	.	TRBD1	TGTGCCAGCAGCCGGGACAGGGGGCGGGAGACCCAGTACTTC	CASSRDRGRETQYF
TRBV27	TRBJ1-2	.	.	TGTGCCAGCAGTTTAAACTTAGGGGGGGGCTATGGCTACACCTTC	CASSLNLGGGYGYTF
TRBV5-1	TRBJ2-3	.	.	TGCGCCAGCAGCCAGGGGGGGACCACAGATACGCAGTATTTT	CASSQGGTTDTQYF
TRBV7-9	TRBJ2-5	.	.	TGTGCCAGCAGCCCAAAACTCTCCGGGACGGAGGGGGAGACCCAGTACTTC	CASSPKLSGTEGETQYF
TRBV27	TRBJ1-1	.	.	TGTGCCAGCGGTACAGGACAGTTGAACACTGAAGCTTTCTTT	CASGTGQLNTEAFF
TRBV27	TRBJ1-2	.	.	TGTGCCAGCAGTCCGATCGCCCAGGGTCGCTACACCTTC	CASSPIAQGRYTF